This T cell receptor beta chain originates from a study of T cell repertoires in ileal Crohn's disease. The wider study: Every patient was operated on for stricturing (approximately 60%) or penetrating (approximately 40%) complications.

Here immunoSEQ multiplex PCR was the method, and the copy in TCRdb shows in-frame clones only, minus some. The sample yields 9,500 to 15,000 clones, approximately 85% seen once. Study results and limitations: Compared with CD4 T cells, sorted CD8 cells carried more expanded clones.

Time point indicated: neoterminal ileum biopsy at postoperative endoscopy, about 6 months after surgery. A note on this clone: Its matching antigen is unknown.

This receptor was obtained from an adult with Crohn's disease. The sequencing sample was made of ileal tissue.

The CDR3 reads CASAQEGGQGSKNIQYF. The CDR3 region has the DNA TGTGCCAGCGCCCAGGAGGGCGGACAGGGTTCCAAAAACATTCAGTACTTC. This chain uses TRBV2 with TRBJ2-4; 8 nucleotides match TRBD1. The CDR3 sequence is 17 residues long. The V gene's germline CDR1 is SNHLY and CDR2 FYNNEI. V was clipped by 8 bases and J by 2 bases; unmatched bases: 14. Looking up the rest from reference TRBV2 and TRBJ2-4 gives the full variable domain: EPEVTQTPSHQVTQMGQEVILRCVPISNHLYFYWYRQILGQKVEFLVSFYNNEISEKSEIFDDQFSVERPDGSNFTLKIRSTKLEDSAMYFCASAQEGGQGSKNIQYFGAGTRLSVL.